A single sample is the source of the 13 T cell receptor beta chains below, sequenced in a study of T-cell memory formation after mild COVID-19. TCRdb recomputed calls from the 5' RACE reads with MiXCR, one row per CDR3 protein. Of about 200,000 distinct CDR3 sequences in the sample, approximately 10% were seen once. Sequenced material: PBMCs or a T cell subset sorted from them (not recorded which). Receptors were obtained from a man aged 18 to 35 who had mild COVID-19 (a few samples of this study predate the infection). Cell type and time point are not known.

This clonotype was seen repeatedly, ten times or more. The chain carries TRBV7-3 and TRBJ2-3; 8 bases match TRBD2. Trimming took 6 bases from V and 10 from J; bases not matched to a gene: 6. The CDR3 runs 12 residues. Germline CDR1 and CDR2: SGHTA and FQGTGA. The CDR3 sequence is CASSPGTRAQYF. In nucleotides, the CDR3 is TGTGCCAGCAGTCCCGGGACTAGGGCGCAGTATTTT. The full variable domain, in which reference TRBV7-3 and TRBJ2-3 provide the parts outside the CDR3, is GAGVSQTPSNKVTEKGKYVELRCDPISGHTALYWYRQSLGQGPEFLIYFQGTGAADDSGLPNDRFFAVRPEGSVSTLKIQRTERGDSAVYLCASSPGTRAQYFGPGTRLTVL.

There are many counts of this clonotype. The chain uses TRBV7-9 and TRBJ2-5; a possible D gene is TRBD1 (5 bases). This CDR3 has 13 residues. Trimming took off 2 bases at V and 5 bases at J, with 9 bases between the two ends. Germline CDR1 SEHNR, CDR2 FQNEAQ (reference sequence). The CDR3 protein is CASSLISGETQYF. DNA for the CDR3: TGTGCCAGCAGCTTAATTTCAGGGGAGACCCAGTACTTC.

The chain links TRBV6-2 or TRBV6-3 to TRBJ1-2; 8 bases agree with TRBD1. This CDR3 is 16 amino acids long. The germline CDR1 and CDR2 sequences are MNHEY and SVGEGT. The V gene end was trimmed by 5 bases and the J gene end by 1 base; junction bases not matched to a gene: 9. As DNA, the CDR3 is TGTGCCAGCAGTACCCACTGGACAGGGAGTAACTATGGCTACACCTTC. This sequence encodes CASSTHWTGSNYGYTF.

This chain links TRBV5-1 with TRBJ1-4; D is undetermined. Trimming cost V 2 bases and J 8 bases, with 13 bases left between them. The CDR3 contains 14 residues. CDR1 and CDR2 from the germline V gene are SGHRS and YFSETQ. The chain's CDR3 is CASSFQEGGEKLFF. The CDR3, as DNA: TGCGCCAGCAGCTTCCAGGAAGGAGGGGAAAAACTGTTTTTT.

This clonotype was seen many times. The chain joins TRBV20-1 to TRBJ2-1, with D tentatively TRBD2 (5 bases). The CDR3 is 13 amino acids. Deletions cut 3 bases from V and 1 base from J, with 7 bases between. Germline assignment: CDR1 DFQATT and CDR2 SNEGSKA (reference sequence). CDR3 DNA sequence: TGCAGTGCTAGTCGGGGTTCCTACAATGAGCAGTTCTTC. It encodes CSASRGSYNEQFF.

This clonotype has a handful of counts. This rearrangement joins TRBV7-3 to TRBJ2-1; 11 positions match TRBD2. The CDR3 is 16 residues long. Looked up from germline, CDR1 is SGHTA and CDR2 is FQGTGA. V dropped 1 base and J dropped 7; count of bases not matched to a gene: 6. In nucleotides, the CDR3 is TGTGCCAGCAGCTTAAGGCTAGCGGGGGGCGGGAATGAGCAGTTCTTC. Its protein product is CASSLRLAGGGNEQFF. The complete variable domain, with remaining parts taken from reference TRBV7-3 and TRBJ2-1, reads GAGVSQTPSNKVTEKGKYVELRCDPISGHTALYWYRQSLGQGPEFLIYFQGTGAADDSGLPNDRFFAVRPEGSVSTLKIQRTERGDSAVYLCASSLRLAGGGNEQFFGPGTRLTVL.

This clonotype was seen a few times. The chain employs TRBV7-2 and TRBJ2-4; D is possibly TRBD1 (6 bases). Germline V gene data show CDR1 as SGHTA and CDR2 as FQGNSA. The CDR3 totals 13 residues. V dropped 7 bases and J dropped 6 bases, with 13 bases sitting between them. As DNA, the CDR3 is TGTGCCAGCACCGAGGGGGTGGGAAACATTCAGTACTTC. Amino acids: CASTEGVGNIQYF.

This clonotype has just a few counts. Written as DNA, the CDR3 is TGTGCCAGCAGTTCCCGGACACGGCCCGCAGAAAATGAGCAGTTCTTC. It specifies CASSSRTRPAENEQFF. This chain links TRBV12-3 or TRBV12-4 with TRBJ2-1; D might be TRBD1 (5 bases). The CDR3 totals 16 residues. Between the trimmed V and J ends, which lost 4 bases and 7 bases, there was a span of 20 bases.

This rearrangement joins TRBV7-2 to TRBJ2-3, with D possibly being TRBD2 (6 bases). V lost 3 bases, J lost 2 bases, and 12 bases lay in between. The V gene's germline CDR1 is SGHTA and CDR2 FQGNSA. The length of the CDR3 is 15 residues. The CDR3 sequence is CASSLFTGDTDTQYF. The DNA of the CDR3 is TGTGCCAGCAGCTTGTTTACGGGGGACACAGATACGCAGTATTTT.

This clonotype was detected a few times. The chain recombines TRBV7-2 with TRBJ1-6; no definite D call. V gave up 8 bases and J gave up 9 bases, with 14 bases separating them. Germline CDR1 and CDR2: SGHTA and FQGNSA. The CDR3 extends over 13 amino acids. The CDR3 reads CASGRPTLSPLHF. CDR3 coding DNA: TGTGCCAGCGGACGGCCGACCCTTTCACCCCTCCACTTT.

This clonotype has at least ten counts. The rearrangement joins TRBV2 to TRBJ2-1; 9 positions match TRBD2. V was clipped by 8 bases and J by 5 bases; unmatched bases: 13. CDR1 SNHLY and CDR2 FYNNEI come from the germline V gene. The CDR3 is 16 amino acids. CDR3 region: CASAALQRGADNEQFF. The CDR3 DNA reads as TGTGCCAGCGCGGCCCTCCAGCGGGGGGCCGACAATGAGCAGTTCTTC. The full variable domain, rest sourced from reference TRBV2 and TRBJ2-1, is EPEVTQTPSHQVTQMGQEVILRCVPISNHLYFYWYRQILGQKVEFLVSFYNNEISEKSEIFDDQFSVERPDGSNFTLKIRSTKLEDSAMYFCASAALQRGADNEQFFGPGTRLTVL.

The rearrangement uses TRBV5-6 and TRBJ1-1; 11 bases map to TRBD1. The CDR3 extends over 14 amino acids. Germline V gene lookup returns CDR1 SGHDT and CDR2 YYEEEE. Trimming removed 7 bases from V and 4 bases from J; junction bases left unmatched: 6. The CDR3, as DNA: TGTGCCAGCCGACTGGGGACAGGGGGCACTGAAGCTTTCTTT. This encodes CASRLGTGGTEAFF.

This clonotype was seen more than once but under ten times. This rearrangement joins TRBV7-3 to TRBJ2-1; maybe TRBD1 (6 bases). This CDR3 region has 16 residues. Trimming stripped 0 bases from V and 10 bases from J, with 19 bases between. Germline CDR1 SGHTA, CDR2 FQGTGA. The CDR3 DNA is TGTGCCAGCAGCTTAACAGCCCCCGGGACGGGGACAGAGCAGTTCTTC. Protein product: CASSLTAPGTGTEQFF.